A selection of T cell receptor beta chains follows, all from one sample in a study of T cell responses to AZD1222 COVID-19 vaccine. Measured with immunoSEQ multiplex PCR; TCRdb has only the in-frame clones, and not every one. The sample holds fewer than 70,000 clones, 70% to 90% seen once. This specimen consisted of peripheral blood, obtained on day 0 of AZD1222 vaccination. The source is an adult in good health. The CDR3 runs from the conserved cysteine through the conserved F or W. D genes are given only for firm matches. Size tells how often a clone was seen (once, few, many) or the class of an expanded clone, and some rows leave it out.

V gene,D gene,clone size,J gene,CDR3 protein,CDR3 DNA
TRBV3-1/TRBV3-2,.,.,TRBJ1-3,CASSQARSSGNTIYF,TGTGCCAGCAGCCAAGCGAGAAGTTCTGGAAACACCATATATTTT
TRBV10-1,.,.,TRBJ2-2,CASSQHANTGELFF,TGCGCCAGCAGTCAACATGCGAACACCGGGGAGCTGTTTTTT
TRBV11-3,.,.,TRBJ2-1,CASSLEQGGYNEQFF,TGTGCCAGCAGTCTGGAGCAGGGGGGCTACAATGAGCAGTTCTTC
TRBV5-1,.,once,TRBJ2-5,CASSPQEFQETQYF,TGCGCCAGCAGCCCCCAGGAGTTTCAAGAGACCCAGTACTTC
TRBV9,.,.,TRBJ1-2,CASSVGLGTDYGYTF,TGTGCCAGCAGCGTAGGTTTGGGGACGGACTATGGCTACACCTTC
TRBV5-1,TRBD2,.,TRBJ2-5,CASSRGLAGNQETQYF,TGCGCCAGCAGTCGGGGACTAGCGGGGAACCAAGAGACCCAGTACTTC
TRBV30,.,.,TRBJ1-6,CAWSPRDYNSPLHF,TGTGCCTGGAGCCCCCGGGACTATAATTCACCCCTCCACTTT
TRBV2,.,.,TRBJ1-5,CASSEGASNQPQHF,TGTGCCAGCAGTGAAGGGGCCTCCAATCAGCCCCAGCATTTT
TRBV11-2,TRBD1,once,TRBJ1-2,CASKTGTGYGYTF,TGTGCCAGCAAAACCGGGACAGGGTATGGCTACACCTTC
TRBV7-9,TRBD1,.,TRBJ1-5,CASSPQGGASNQPQHF,TGTGCCAGCAGCCCCCAGGGGGGGGCAAGCAATCAGCCCCAGCATTTT
TRBV18,.,once,TRBJ1-3,CASSPPHGPTGGNTIYF,TGTGCCAGCTCACCACCACACGGTCCGACGGGAGGAAACACCATATATTTT
TRBV5-1,.,.,TRBJ2-6,CASSLDAGAAGANVLTF,TGCGCCAGCAGCTTGGACGCAGGGGCCGCGGGGGCCAACGTCCTGACTTTC
TRBV3-1/TRBV3-2,.,few,TRBJ2-3,CASSLTPSGRTDTQYF,TGTGCCAGCAGCCTAACCCCCTCTGGTCGCACAGATACGCAGTATTTT
TRBV27,TRBD1,.,TRBJ1-6,CASAGQLNSPLHF,TGTGCCAGCGCGGGACAGCTTAATTCACCCCTCCACTTT
TRBV6-4,.,.,TRBJ1-2,CGTNYGYTF,TGTGGTACTAACTATGGCTACACCTTC
TRBV9,.,.,TRBJ2-7,CASSRVGTYEQYF,TGTGCCAGCAGCCGCGTAGGTACCTACGAGCAGTACTTC
TRBV5-8,TRBD1,.,TRBJ1-5,CASSFGQVVNQPQHF,TGTGCCAGCAGCTTTGGACAGGTTGTCAATCAGCCCCAGCATTTT
TRBV7-2,TRBD2,.,TRBJ2-3,CASSRDYFTDTQYF,TGTGCCAGCAGCCGGGACTATTTTACAGATACGCAGTATTTT
TRBV18,TRBD1,.,TRBJ1-6,CASSRDSYNSPLHF,TGTGCCAGCTCTCGGGACAGCTATAATTCACCCCTCCACTTT
TRBV6-1,.,once,TRBJ1-4,CASSERGEKLFF,TGTGCCAGCAGTGAAAGGGGTGAAAAACTGTTTTTT
TRBV18,.,.,TRBJ2-4,CASSGGSGNIQYF,TGTGCCAGCTCAGGGGGCTCTGGAAACATTCAGTACTTC
TRBV6-6,.,.,TRBJ2-5,CASSYSQETQYF,TGTGCCAGCAGTTACTCCCAAGAGACCCAGTACTTC
TRBV19,TRBD2,.,TRBJ2-1,CASSIQGARGGHEQFF,TGTGCCAGTAGTATACAGGGAGCGCGGGGGGGCCATGAGCAGTTCTTC
TRBV27,.,.,TRBJ1-2,CASSLVSGSPNYGYTF,TGTGCCAGCAGTTTAGTTTCCGGCAGTCCGAACTATGGCTACACCTTC